This TCR beta chain derives from a study of cytomegalovirus exposure and HLA in healthy donors. With 60 Vbeta and 13 Jbeta primers, the PCR was carried out. Using immunoSEQ multiplex PCR, the repertoire was profiled, and TCRdb retains in-frame clones only, with some absent. The data contain about 120,000 clones, about three quarters of them seen just once; the ten biggest clones take up around 4%. Donors consisted of healthy bone marrow donors. Germline values: CDR1 SEHNR, CDR2 FQNEAQ (reference sequence). Germline trimming cut 3 bases from V and 2 bases from J; bases unmatched to any gene: 3. The CDR3 is 14 amino acids. Only a few counts were recorded for this clone. Its cognate antigen is unknown. The same CDR3 can be traced to other DNA sequences in this sample. Study-wide points: A further, later analysis showed that HLA-associated TCR beta chains (compared with equally common others) were more clonally expanded. By HLA locus, TCR association rates varied in a later analysis, with DRB1 showing the most and HLA-C the fewest.

This sequence joins TRBV7-9 and TRBJ2-5; TRBD1 matches 7 bases. The clonotype originates from a man aged 30 to 45 in good health and CMV-seronegative. Material for sequencing was PBMCs. For the CDR3, the DNA is TGTGCCAGCAGCTTGTGGGACAGACAAGAGACCCAGTACTTC. Amino acid sequence: CASSLWDRQETQYF.